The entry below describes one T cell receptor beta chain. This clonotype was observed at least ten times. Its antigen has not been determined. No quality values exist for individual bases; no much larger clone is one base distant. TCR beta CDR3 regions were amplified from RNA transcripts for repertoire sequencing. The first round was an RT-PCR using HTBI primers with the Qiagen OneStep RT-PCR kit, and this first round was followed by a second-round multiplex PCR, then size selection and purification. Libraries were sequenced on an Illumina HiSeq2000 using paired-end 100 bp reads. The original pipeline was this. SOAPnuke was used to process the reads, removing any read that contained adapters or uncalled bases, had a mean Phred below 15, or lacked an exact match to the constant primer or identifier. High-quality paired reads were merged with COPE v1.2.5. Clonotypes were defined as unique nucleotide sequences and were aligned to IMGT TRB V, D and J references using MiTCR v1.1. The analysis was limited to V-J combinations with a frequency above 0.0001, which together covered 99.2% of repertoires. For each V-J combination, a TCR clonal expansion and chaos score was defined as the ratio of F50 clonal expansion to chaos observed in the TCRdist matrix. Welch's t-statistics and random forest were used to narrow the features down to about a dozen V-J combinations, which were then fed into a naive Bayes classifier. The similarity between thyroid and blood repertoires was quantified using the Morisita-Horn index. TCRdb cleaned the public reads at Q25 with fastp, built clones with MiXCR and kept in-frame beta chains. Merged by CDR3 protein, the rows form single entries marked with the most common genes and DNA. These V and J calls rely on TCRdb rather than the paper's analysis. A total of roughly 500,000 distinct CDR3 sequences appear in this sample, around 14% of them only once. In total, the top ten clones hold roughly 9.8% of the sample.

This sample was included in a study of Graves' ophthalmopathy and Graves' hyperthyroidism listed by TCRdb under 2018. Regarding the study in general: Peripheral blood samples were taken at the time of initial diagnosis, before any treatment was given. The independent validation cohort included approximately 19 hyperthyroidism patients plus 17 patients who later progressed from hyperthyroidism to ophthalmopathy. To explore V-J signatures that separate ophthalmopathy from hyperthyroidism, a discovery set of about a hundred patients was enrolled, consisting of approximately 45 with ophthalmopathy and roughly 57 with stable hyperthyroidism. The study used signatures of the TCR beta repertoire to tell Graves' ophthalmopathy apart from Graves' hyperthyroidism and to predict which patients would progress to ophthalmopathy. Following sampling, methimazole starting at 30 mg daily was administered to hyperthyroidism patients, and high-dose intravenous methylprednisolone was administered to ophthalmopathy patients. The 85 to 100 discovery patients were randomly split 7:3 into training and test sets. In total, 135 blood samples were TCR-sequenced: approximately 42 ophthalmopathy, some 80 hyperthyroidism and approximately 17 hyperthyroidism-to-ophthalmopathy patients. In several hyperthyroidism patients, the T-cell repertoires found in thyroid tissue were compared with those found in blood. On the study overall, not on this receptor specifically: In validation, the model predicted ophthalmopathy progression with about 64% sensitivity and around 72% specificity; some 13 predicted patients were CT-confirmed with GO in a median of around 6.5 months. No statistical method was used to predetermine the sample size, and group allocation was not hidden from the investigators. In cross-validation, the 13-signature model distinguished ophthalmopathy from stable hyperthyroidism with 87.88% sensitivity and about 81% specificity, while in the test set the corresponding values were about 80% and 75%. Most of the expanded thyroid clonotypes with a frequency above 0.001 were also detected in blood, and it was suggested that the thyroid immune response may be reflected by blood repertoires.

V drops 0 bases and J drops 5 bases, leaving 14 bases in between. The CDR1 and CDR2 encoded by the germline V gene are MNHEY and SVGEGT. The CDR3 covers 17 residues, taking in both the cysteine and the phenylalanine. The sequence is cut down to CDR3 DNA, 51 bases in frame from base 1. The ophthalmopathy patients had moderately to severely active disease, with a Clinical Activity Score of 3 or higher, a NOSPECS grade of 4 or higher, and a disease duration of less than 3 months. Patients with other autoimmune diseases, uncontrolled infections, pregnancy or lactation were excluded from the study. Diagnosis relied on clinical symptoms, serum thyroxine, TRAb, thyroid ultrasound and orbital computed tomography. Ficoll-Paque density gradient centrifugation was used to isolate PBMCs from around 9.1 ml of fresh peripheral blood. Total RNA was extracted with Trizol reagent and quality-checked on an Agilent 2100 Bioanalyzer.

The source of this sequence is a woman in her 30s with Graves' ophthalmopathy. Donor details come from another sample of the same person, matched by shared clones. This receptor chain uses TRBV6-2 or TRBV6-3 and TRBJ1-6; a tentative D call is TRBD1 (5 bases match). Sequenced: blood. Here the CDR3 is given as CASSYSTPGDHNSPLHF. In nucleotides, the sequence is TGTGCCAGCAGTTACTCGACTCCCGGGGACCATAATTCACCCCTCCACTTT.